Each of the 30 T cell receptor beta chains below was sequenced from the same sample in a study of blood T cell repertoires in COVID-19. Clones were read by immunoSEQ multiplex PCR, and TCRdb kept only the in-frame ones, dropping some. The sample has 300,000 to 400,000 clones; around nine tenths are singletons. Sequenced input: peripheral blood. Every receptor here comes from a woman between 45 and 65 years old with active or convalescent COVID-19.

This chain joins TRBV12-5 and TRBJ1-1, with TRBD1 as a possible D gene (5 bases). V lost 1 base and J lost 4, with 16 bases in between. Germline values: CDR1 LGHNT, CDR2 FRNRAP. CDR3 length equals 16 residues. The CDR3 region is CASGLAPLGPSTEAFF. In nucleotides, the CDR3 is TGTGCTAGTGGTTTGGCTCCCCTGGGGCCCAGCACTGAAGCTTTCTTT. The whole variable domain, filled in from reference TRBV12-5 and TRBJ1-1, reads DARVTQTPRHKVTEMGQEVTMRCQPILGHNTVFWYRQTMMQGLELLAYFRNRAPLDDSGMPKDRFSAEMPDATLATLKIQPSEPRDSAVYFCASGLAPLGPSTEAFFGQGTRLTVV.

This rearrangement joins TRBV18 to TRBJ1-5; D is unresolved. V gave up 2 bases and J gave up 7 bases, with 12 bases separating them. Germline values: CDR1 KGHSH, CDR2 LQKENI. This CDR3 has 14 residues. CDR3 in amino acids: CASSPSRVGQPQHF. The CDR3 DNA reads as TGTGCCAGCTCACCATCGAGGGTCGGCCAGCCCCAGCATTTT.

V gene TRBV19 combines with J gene TRBJ1-2; D is unresolved. CDR3 length: 14 amino acids. The V end lost 4 bases, the J end lost 2 bases, and 11 bases lay between the germline ends. Germline V gene sequence: CDR1 LNHDA, CDR2 SQIVND (reference sequence). The CDR3 loop is CASSTFGANYGYTF. The CDR3 DNA is TGTGCCAGTAGTACCTTCGGTGCCAACTATGGCTACACCTTC.

This clone is a singleton in its sample. The chain couples TRBV11-3 to TRBJ2-7; D might be TRBD1 (6 bases). CDR1 is SGHNT and CDR2 is YENEEA in the germline V gene. Trimming took 2 bases from V and 5 from J, leaving 16 bases between them. The CDR3 is 15 amino acids. CDR3 in DNA: TGTGCCAGCAGCTTAACAGGGTCCAAAATCGACGAGCAGTACTTC. It translates to CASSLTGSKIDEQYF.

The J gene is TRBJ2-6, the V gene TRBV23-1; TRBD1 aligns across 11 bases. TRBV23-1 is an open reading frame, and its role is uncertain. This CDR3 is built from 21 residues. The V and J ends lost 2 bases and 2 bases, in that order; junction bases with no gene match: 14. This CDR3 is CASSQGLRGQGVATGANVLTF. Written as DNA, the CDR3 is TGCGCCAGCAGTCAAGGGCTAAGGGGACAGGGGGTGGCGACTGGGGCCAACGTCCTGACTTTC.

V and J are TRBV3-1 (or the pseudogene TRBV3-2) and TRBJ2-1, with D perhaps TRBD2 (6 bases). This CDR3 has 16 amino acids. Germline V gene data show CDR1 as LGHDT and CDR2 as YNNKEL (reference sequence). V was pared by 4 bases and J by 4 bases, with 17 bases between. CDR3 residues: CASSPKGGSVYNEQFF. In DNA form, the CDR3 reads TGTGCCAGCAGCCCCAAGGGAGGCTCGGTATACAATGAGCAGTTCTTC.

This clone was picked up one time. The sample has other DNA sequences that encode this CDR3 too. V usage is TRBV28 and J usage is TRBJ2-7; D remains ambiguous. The CDR3 sequence is 11 residues long. Trimming removed 4 bases from V and 2 bases from J, with 3 bases in between. Germline CDR1 and CDR2: MDHEN and SYDVKM. CDR3 DNA sequence: TGTGCCAGCAGTTCTCCCTACGAGCAGTACTTC. This sequence encodes CASSSPYEQYF.

V is TRBV3-1 (or the pseudogene TRBV3-2) and J is TRBJ2-3, with 10 bases identical to TRBD2. This CDR3 comprises 15 residues. CDR1 is LGHDT, CDR2 YNNKEL, per germline (reference sequence). Trimming took 4 bases from V and 6 from J; bases not matched to a gene: 7. DNA for the CDR3: TGTGCCAGCAGCCTGACTAGCGGGTCGGGGGATACGCAGTATTTT. Protein product: CASSLTSGSGDTQYF.

The J gene is TRBJ2-5, the V gene TRBV7-3; maybe TRBD1 (5 bases). The V gene's germline CDR1 is SGHTA and CDR2 FQGTGA. The CDR3 spans 13 residues. The V gene lost 7 bases and the J gene lost 4 bases, with 13 bases spanning the gap. The DNA of the CDR3 is TGTGCCAGCATCAATCAGGGTCGAGAGACCCAGTACTTC. Residues: CASINQGRETQYF.

V gene TRBV7-2 combines with J gene TRBJ2-5; D is perhaps TRBD1 (6 bases). The germline V gene encodes CDR1 SGHTA and CDR2 FQGNSA. This CDR3 is 13 amino acids long. V lost 5 bases and J 1 base, leaving 8 bases between the germline ends. The CDR3 nucleotides are TGTGCCAGCAGCCGACAGGCCCAAGAGACCCAGTACTTC. Translating gives CASSRQAQETQYF.

The chain links TRBV11-3 to TRBJ1-5; TRBD1 aligns across 12 bases. V was clipped by 6 bases and J by 2 bases; unmatched bases: 11. This CDR3 is built from 18 residues. Germline loops: CDR1 SGHNT, CDR2 YENEEA. The CDR3 coding sequence is TGTGCCAGCAGGCCGTCCCGGGACAGGGGGCGCGGCAATCAGCCCCAGCATTTT. Protein: CASRPSRDRGRGNQPQHF.

V is TRBV12-5 and J is TRBJ2-3, with D possibly being TRBD1 (6 bases). Germline CDR1 LGHNT, CDR2 FRNRAP. Trimming shortened V by 0 bases and J by 4 bases, and 8 bases separated the two germline ends. The CDR3 has 14 residues. CDR3 region: CASGLVQGSDTQYF. The CDR3 DNA follows: TGTGCTAGTGGTTTGGTACAGGGTTCAGATACGCAGTATTTT.

The J gene is TRBJ2-3, the V gene TRBV9, with TRBD1 matching over 10 bases. CDR1 SGDLS and CDR2 YYNGEE come from the germline V gene. The CDR3 is made up of 15 amino acids. Trimming cost V 3 bases and J 3 bases; bases outside gene matches: 4. The CDR3 region is CASSGQGARTDTQYF. The CDR3 DNA is TGTGCCAGCAGCGGACAGGGGGCGCGGACAGATACGCAGTATTTT.

V gene TRBV10-3 combines with J gene TRBJ2-1; TRBD2 agrees at 11 bases. V trimming: 3 bases; J trimming: 8 bases; junction bases outside the gene matches: 12. The germline gives CDR1 ENHRY, CDR2 SYGVKD. This CDR3 region has 17 residues. CDR3 sequence reads: CAISDTSGSKSYDEQFF. In DNA form, the CDR3 reads TGTGCCATCAGTGATACTAGCGGGAGTAAGAGTTACGATGAGCAGTTCTTC.

This clone was observed a few times. The chain uses TRBV4-3 and TRBJ1-6; D gene ambiguous. CDR1 and CDR2 (germline): LGHNA, YSLEER. V was cut by 0 bases and J by 0 bases, with 9 bases left in between. The CDR3 covers 17 residues. This chain's CDR3 is CASSQEPRSSYNSPLHF. The CDR3 coding sequence is TGCGCCAGCAGCCAAGAACCTCGGTCCTCCTATAATTCACCCCTCCACTTT.

This clone was seen a few times. The V gene is TRBV7-3, the J gene TRBJ1-2; the match to TRBD1 covers 10 bases. After removal of 5 bases from V and 6 bases from J, the junction contained 6 bases not matched to a gene. Germline CDR1 and CDR2: SGHTA and FQGTGA. There are 14 residues in the CDR3. CDR3 in amino acids: CASSRAGTGDGYTF. The DNA of the CDR3 is TGTGCCAGCAGCCGAGCCGGGACAGGGGATGGCTACACCTTC.

The V and J genes are TRBV12-5 and TRBJ1-4; no firm D call. In germline, CDR1 is LGHNT, CDR2 FRNRAP. The length of the CDR3 is 15 residues. The V and J ends lost 1 base and 5 bases respectively, with 11 bases between them. DNA for the CDR3: TGTGCTAGTGGTTTGGGCGGGTCGGAGAATGAAAAACTGTTTTTT. Its translation is CASGLGGSENEKLFF. The variable domain in full, with the rest retrieved from reference TRBV12-5 and TRBJ1-4, is DARVTQTPRHKVTEMGQEVTMRCQPILGHNTVFWYRQTMMQGLELLAYFRNRAPLDDSGMPKDRFSAEMPDATLATLKIQPSEPRDSAVYFCASGLGGSENEKLFFGSGTQLSVL.

The chain links TRBV24-1 to TRBJ1-2, with 7 bases matching TRBD1. The J segment lost 2 bases and the V segment lost 10 bases, leaving 9 bases of the junction unmatched. This CDR3 has 14 amino acids. Germline V lookup: CDR1 KGHDR, CDR2 SFDVKD. The CDR3 region is CATSRDSVNYGYTF. CDR3 nucleotides: TGTGCCACGAGTAGGGACAGCGTAAACTATGGCTACACCTTC.

The chain joins TRBV28 to TRBJ2-7; D is uncertain. The V end was cut by 5 bases, the J end by 2 bases, with 19 bases between. The CDR3 extends over 16 amino acids. Germline assignment: CDR1 MDHEN and CDR2 SYDVKM. CDR3 region: CASSPAPSFATYEQYF. The CDR3 nucleotides read TGTGCCAGCAGTCCCGCCCCGTCGTTCGCGACCTACGAGCAGTACTTC.

This clone came up once. The chain carries TRBV2 and TRBJ1-2; D remains unclear. Germline CDR1 reads SNHLY; CDR2 reads FYNNEI. The CDR3 consists of 13 residues. Trimming cost V 9 bases and J 8 bases, with 19 bases left between them. CDR3 in DNA: TGTGCCAGGGGAGGTGGCGGTCCGGGGGGCTACACCTTC. Amino acids: CARGGGGPGGYTF. Drawing the rest from reference TRBV2 and TRBJ1-2, the complete variable domain is EPEVTQTPSHQVTQMGQEVILRCVPISNHLYFYWYRQILGQKVEFLVSFYNNEISEKSEIFDDQFSVERPDGSNFTLKIRSTKLEDSAMYFCARGGGGPGGYTFGSGTRLTVV.

This chain joins TRBV3-1 (or the pseudogene TRBV3-2) and TRBJ1-1; maybe TRBD1 (5 bases). Deletions cut 1 base from V and 1 base from J, with 10 bases between. The CDR3 consists of 15 residues. Germline CDR1 and CDR2: LGHDT and YNNKEL (reference sequence). The CDR3 sequence: CASSQGQLTNTEAFF. Written as DNA, the CDR3 is TGTGCCAGCAGCCAAGGACAGTTAACGAACACTGAAGCTTTCTTT.

Details on this clone: Compared with germline, one end of the junction differs, possibly owing to a read error. This chain joins TRBV7-8 and TRBJ1-3; D uncertain. The CDR3 spans 12 residues. CDR1 and CDR2 (germline): SGHVS, FQNEAQ. This CDR3 is CASSLSLDSTRF. CDR3 in DNA: TGTGCCAGCAGCTTATCCCTGGACTCAACCCGTTTT. The variable domain in full, with the rest retrieved from reference TRBV7-8 and TRBJ1-3, is GAGVSQSPRYKVAKRGQDVALRCDPISGHVSLFWYQQALGQGPEFLTYFQNEAQLDKSGLPSDRFFAERPEGSVSTLKIQRTQQEDSAVYLCASSLSLDSTRFGEGSWLTVV.

This clone was seen only once. The chain is built from TRBV6-4 and TRBJ2-5; possible D gene TRBD1, 6 bases. The CDR3 has 19 amino acids. V was clipped by 0 bases and J by 1 base, with 21 bases between them. The germline V gene encodes CDR1 MRHNA and CDR2 SNTAGT. The CDR3: CASSDSYRRGGDVQETQYF. CDR3 DNA: TGTGCCAGCAGTGACTCGTATAGGCGAGGGGGTGATGTCCAAGAGACCCAGTACTTC.

The chain recombines TRBV10-3 with TRBJ1-5; D unclear. The V end was cut by 3 bases, the J end by 0 bases, with 6 bases between. The germline gives CDR1 ENHRY, CDR2 SYGVKD. The CDR3 loop spans 14 amino acids. This CDR3 reads CAISDGDSNQPQHF. The CDR3 bases are TGTGCCATCAGTGACGGGGATAGCAATCAGCCCCAGCATTTT.

V gene TRBV11-2 combines with J gene TRBJ2-1; 8 positions agree with TRBD1. V gave up 5 bases and J gave up 5 bases; unmatched junction bases: 14. The germline CDR1 and CDR2 sequences are SGHAT and FQNNGV. The CDR3 contains 17 residues. Here the CDR3 reads CASSPPGRGLMDNEQFF. The CDR3 region has the DNA TGTGCCAGCAGCCCCCCGGGCAGGGGGCTGATGGACAATGAGCAGTTCTTC.

This sequence joins TRBV5-1 and TRBJ1-2, with TRBD1 as a possible D gene (6 bases). The germline V and J ends were trimmed by 5 bases and 4 bases, with 21 bases remaining between them. This CDR3 spans 16 amino acids. The V gene's germline CDR1 is SGHRS and CDR2 YFSETQ. CDR3 nucleotides: TGCGCCAGCAGGCGTGTACAGGGATCCGAGAGCTATGGCTACACCTTC. Residues: CASRRVQGSESYGYTF.

The chain recombines TRBV6-4 with TRBJ2-1; 15 bases line up with TRBD2. The V gene's germline CDR1 is MRHNA and CDR2 SNTAGT. V lost 4 bases, J lost 13 bases, and 5 bases stayed unmatched. The CDR3 extends over 14 amino acids. The CDR3 loop reads CASSAGLAGGPQFF. DNA of the CDR3: TGTGCCAGCAGTGCCGGACTAGCGGGGGGGCCTCAGTTCTTC.

The CDR3 DNA reads as TGTGCCATCAGTTGCCCGGGACATCAAATCTACGAGCAGTACTTC. Its protein is CAISCPGHQIYEQYF. V is TRBV10-3 and J is TRBJ2-7; D might be TRBD1 (6 bases). The CDR3 sequence is 15 residues long. V was clipped by 5 bases and J by 3 bases, with 17 bases between them. Germline V CDR1 and CDR2: ENHRY, SYGVKD.

This clone was observed a single time. This chain joins TRBV4-2 and TRBJ2-3; 10 bases align to TRBD2. CDR3 length: 16 residues. The germline gives CDR1 LGHNA, CDR2 YNFKEQ. Trimming removed 3 bases from V and 1 base from J; junction bases left unmatched: 4. The CDR3 loop is CASSHYGTSGTDTQYF. DNA for the CDR3: TGTGCCAGCAGCCACTACGGGACTAGCGGCACAGATACGCAGTATTTT.

This chain links TRBV24-1 with TRBJ1-3, with unresolved D. Between the trimmed V and J ends, which lost 2 bases and 1 base, there was a span of 5 bases. The CDR3 is made up of 14 amino acids. Germline-derived CDR1 and CDR2 are KGHDR and SFDVKD. CDR3 DNA sequence: TGTGCCACCAGTGATTCCCTATCTGGAAACACCATATATTTT. As protein: CATSDSLSGNTIYF.